A single sample gave rise to the 32 T cell receptor beta chains below, sequenced in a study of OX40 agonist ivuxolimab in advanced cancers. Measured with immunoSEQ multiplex PCR; TCRdb has only the in-frame clones, and not every one. The sample holds more than 85,000 clones, 90% to 95% seen once. Here the sequenced sample was CD4+ or CD8+ T cells sorted from blood, taken in a trial of the OX40 agonist ivuxolimab. The receptors here all came from an adult with an advanced solid tumor such as melanoma, head and neck, liver or kidney cancer.

The V call is TRBV15, the J call TRBJ2-1, with TRBD1 matching 7 bases. The CDR3 is 15 amino acids. V shed 6 bases, J shed 6 bases, and the junction held 11 bases outside the gene matches. The V gene's germline CDR1 is LNHNV and CDR2 YYDKDF (reference sequence). The CDR3 DNA sequence: TGTGCCACCAGTCAGAGAGGGCAGGGGGTCAATGAGCAGTTCTTC. Protein product: CATSQRGQGVNEQFF. The whole variable domain, filled in from reference TRBV15 and TRBJ2-1, reads DAMVIQNPRYQVTQFGKPVTLSCSQTLNHNVMYWYQQKSSQAPKLLFHYYDKDFNNEADTPDNFQSRRPNTSFCFLDIRSPGLGDTAMYLCATSQRGQGVNEQFFGPGTRLTVL.

The chain couples TRBV9 to TRBJ2-6; D call uncertain. The CDR3 loop spans 14 amino acids. The V gene lost 3 bases and the J gene lost 4 bases, with 8 bases spanning the gap. CDR1 is SGDLS and CDR2 is YYNGEE in the germline V gene. CDR3: CASSAPKGANVLTF. The CDR3 DNA reads TGTGCCAGCAGCGCCCCCAAGGGGGCCAACGTCCTGACTTTC.

V is TRBV6-4 and J is TRBJ2-3; 8 bases match TRBD2. Germline CDR1 reads MRHNA; CDR2 reads SNTAGT. The CDR3 covers 13 residues. After removal of 10 bases from V and 0 bases from J, the junction contained 3 bases not matched to a gene. This CDR3 is CATASGSTDTQYF. CDR3 nucleotide sequence: TGTGCCACCGCTAGCGGGAGCACAGATACGCAGTATTTT.

This rearrangement joins TRBV5-5 to TRBJ2-3; TRBD2 is a possible D gene (6 bases). The CDR3 runs 13 residues. Deletions cut 6 bases from V and 3 bases from J, with 11 bases between. Germline CDR1 SGHKS, CDR2 YYEKEE (reference sequence). The CDR3 spells CASKNAGTDTQYF. In DNA, the CDR3 is TGTGCCAGCAAAAACGCGGGAACAGATACGCAGTATTTT.

As to this clone: The sample carries other DNA sequences with the same CDR3. The rearrangement links TRBV6-1 to TRBJ1-2; 10 bases are a match to TRBD1. The CDR3 runs 14 residues. The ends lost 3 bases at V and 5 bases at J; junction bases unmatched: 3. The germline V gene has CDR1 MNHNS and CDR2 SASEGT. CDR3 region: CASSEDRGNYGYTF. The CDR3 DNA is TGTGCCAGCAGTGAGGACAGGGGGAATTATGGCTACACCTTC.

V is TRBV7-2 and J is TRBJ2-3; no firm D call. CDR1 is SGHTA, CDR2 FQGNSA, per germline. The CDR3 sequence is 12 residues long. Trimming took off 4 bases at V and 0 bases at J, with 2 bases between the two ends. This CDR3 is CASSSSTDTQYF. The CDR3 bases are TGTGCCAGCAGCTCAAGCACAGATACGCAGTATTTT.

V gene TRBV5-6 combines with J gene TRBJ1-6, with 9 bases fitting TRBD1. Trimming removed 1 base from V and 6 bases from J; junction bases left unmatched: 2. Germline V gene lookup returns CDR1 SGHDT and CDR2 YYEEEE. The CDR3 is made up of 15 amino acids. The DNA for the CDR3 is TGTGCCAGCAGCTTGAGGACAGGGGCTAATTCACCCCTCCACTTT. Its protein product is CASSLRTGANSPLHF. Combining the CDR3 with reference TRBV5-6 and TRBJ1-6 gives the whole variable domain DAGVTQSPTHLIKTRGQQVTLRCSPKSGHDTVSWYQQALGQGPQFIFQYYEEEERQRGNFPDRFSGHQFPNYSSELNVNALLLGDSALYLCASSLRTGANSPLHFGNGTRLTVT.

The J gene is TRBJ1-3, the V gene TRBV28, with D tentatively TRBD1 (5 bases). V was pared by 5 bases and J by 4 bases, with 15 bases between. The germline gives CDR1 MDHEN, CDR2 SYDVKM. This CDR3 spans 15 amino acids. CDR3 DNA: TGTGCCAGCAGTCGATCCGGGGACTCAGGAAACACCATATATTTT. Translating it yields CASSRSGDSGNTIYF.

The chain employs TRBV5-1 and TRBJ1-4; unclear D gene. Germline CDR1 SGHRS, CDR2 YFSETQ. The length of the CDR3 is 15 residues. V lost 4 bases to trimming and J lost 0 bases, with 10 bases between them. The CDR3 is CASSERQATNEKLFF. The CDR3 DNA follows: TGCGCCAGCAGCGAAAGACAAGCAACTAATGAAAAACTGTTTTTT. Supplemented by reference TRBV5-1 and TRBJ1-4, the full variable domain reads KAGVTQTPRYLIKTRGQQVTLSCSPISGHRSVSWYQQTPGQGLQFLFEYFSETQRNKGNFPGRFSGRQFSNSRSEMNVSTLELGDSALYLCASSERQATNEKLFFGSGTQLSVL.

J is TRBJ2-2 and V is TRBV18; a weak D match, TRBD2 (6 bases). Germline values: CDR1 KGHSH, CDR2 LQKENI. This CDR3 has 15 residues. Trimming left V 5 bases short and J 5 bases short, with 15 bases between. In DNA form, the CDR3 reads TGTGCCAGCTCATCTGCGGGGAAAGGGACCGGGGAGCTGTTTTTT. It specifies CASSSAGKGTGELFF.

The chain is built from TRBV19 and TRBJ2-7, with 12 bases matching TRBD2. The CDR3 is made up of 14 amino acids. In germline, CDR1 is LNHDA, CDR2 SQIVND (reference sequence). After removal of 11 bases from V and 3 bases from J, the junction contained 8 bases not matched to a gene. For the CDR3, the DNA is TGTGCCTCTAGGTGGGGACTAGCGGGCTACGAGCAGTACTTC. It is translated as CASRWGLAGYEQYF.

The rearrangement links TRBV19 to TRBJ2-1; TRBD2 agrees at 14 bases. Germline V gene lookup returns CDR1 LNHDA and CDR2 SQIVND (reference sequence). With 0 bases clipped from V and 4 bases from J, the junction kept 5 bases outside the gene matches. The CDR3 has 18 residues. The CDR3 DNA follows: TGTGCCAGTAGTATAGATGGGACTAGCGGGAGTTTGTACAATGAGCAGTTCTTC. The encoded protein is CASSIDGTSGSLYNEQFF.

The chain links TRBV28 to TRBJ2-2; D unresolved. Germline CDR1 MDHEN, CDR2 SYDVKM. This CDR3 region has 13 residues. Trimming stripped 6 bases from V and 4 bases from J, with 9 bases between. DNA for the CDR3: TGTGCCAGCAGGTTAGCTGGCACCGGGGAGCTGTTTTTT. It specifies CASRLAGTGELFF.

The V and J genes are TRBV10-2 and TRBJ2-7, with D perhaps matching TRBD1 or TRBD2 (5 bases each). The CDR3 covers 14 residues. Trimming removed 4 bases at V and 6 bases at J, with 16 bases between. From germline, CDR1 is WSHSY and CDR2 SAAADI. The CDR3 nucleotides are TGCGCCAGCAGTGGAACGCACCAGAGGGGCGAGCAGTACTTC. It codes for CASSGTHQRGEQYF.

This rearrangement joins TRBV28 to TRBJ1-4, with D unresolved. CDR3 size: 15 residues. Germline CDR1 reads MDHEN; CDR2 reads SYDVKM. V lost 2 bases and J 4 bases, leaving 11 bases between the germline ends. CDR3 nucleotides: TGTGCCAGCAGTTTAGTCGGCCGGCTTAATGAAAAACTGTTTTTT. Its protein is CASSLVGRLNEKLFF.

The chain combines TRBV4-3 with TRBJ1-1, with D tentatively TRBD1 (5 bases). There are 14 residues in the CDR3. Germline values: CDR1 LGHNA, CDR2 YSLEER. Trimming pared 4 bases from V and 6 bases from J, leaving 15 bases between. The CDR3 here is CASSPASGGAEAFF. Written as DNA, the CDR3 is TGCGCCAGCAGCCCCGCCTCGGGGGGGGCTGAAGCTTTCTTT.

This clone was observed once. The rearrangement joins TRBV6-1 to TRBJ2-1; D is possibly TRBD2 (6 bases). This CDR3 has 15 amino acids. Germline CDR1 is MNHNS and CDR2 is SASEGT. Trimming cost V 6 bases and J 0 bases, with 12 bases left between them. The CDR3 DNA is TGTGCCAGCAGGACTAGTTATGGCTCCTACAATGAGCAGTTCTTC. Protein product: CASRTSYGSYNEQFF.

CDR3 loop: CASRFYQGYSGIQETQYF. The CDR3 bases are TGTGCCAGCAGGTTCTACCAGGGCTACTCCGGGATCCAAGAGACCCAGTACTTC. V usage is TRBV11-3 and J usage is TRBJ2-5, with D perhaps being TRBD1 or TRBD2 (5 bases each). The CDR3 totals 18 residues. V was clipped by 6 bases and J by 1 base, with 24 bases between them. Looked up from germline, CDR1 is SGHNT and CDR2 is YENEEA.

This clone was seen a handful of times. The V and J genes are TRBV11-2 and TRBJ2-5; 12 positions agree with TRBD2. The CDR3 consists of 16 residues. CDR1 is SGHAT and CDR2 is FQNNGV in the germline V gene. The V segment lost 4 bases and the J segment 5 bases; nucleotides outside the gene matches: 8. In DNA, the CDR3 is TGTGCCAGCAGCTCCCCTAGCGGGAGGGCCGAGGAGACCCAGTACTTC. Protein sequence: CASSSPSGRAEETQYF.

This chain links TRBV5-5 with TRBJ2-6, with 12 bases that match TRBD1. The CDR3 is 17 amino acids. CDR1 and CDR2 from the germline V gene are SGHKS and YYEKEE (reference sequence). After removal of 3 bases from V and 3 bases from J, the junction contained 4 bases not matched to a gene. CDR3: CASSSGQGAFGANVLTF. The CDR3, as DNA: TGTGCCAGCAGCTCGGGACAGGGGGCTTTTGGGGCCAACGTCCTGACTTTC. The full variable domain, in which reference TRBV5-5 and TRBJ2-6 provide the parts outside the CDR3, is DAGVTQSPTHLIKTRGQQVTLRCSPISGHKSVSWYQQVLGQGPQFIFQYYEKEERGRGNFPDRFSARQFPNYSSELNVNALLLGDSALYLCASSSGQGAFGANVLTFGAGSRLTVL.

The chain carries TRBV4-2 and TRBJ2-5; D is uncertain. The V gene's germline CDR1 is LGHNA and CDR2 YNFKEQ. The CDR3 sequence is 14 residues long. The V and J ends lost 0 bases and 5 bases respectively, with 10 bases between them. The CDR3 spells CASSQDSGRETQYF. DNA of the CDR3: TGTGCCAGCAGCCAAGATTCTGGACGGGAGACCCAGTACTTC.

The chain employs TRBV4-1 and TRBJ2-2, with 9 positions matching TRBD2. Germline CDR1 and CDR2: MGHRA and YSYEKL. The CDR3 is 17 amino acids. J lost 5 bases, V lost 1 base, and 8 bases had no gene match. As DNA, the CDR3 is TGCGCCAGCAGCCAAGGGGCGGCTAGCGGGACTACCGGGGAGCTGTTTTTT. Protein: CASSQGAASGTTGELFF.

The V and J genes are TRBV13 and TRBJ2-7, with a tentative D call TRBD2 (6 bases). CDR1 and CDR2 (germline): PRHDT, FYEKMQ (reference sequence). CDR3 length: 16 residues. V lost 5 bases and J lost 4, with 21 bases in between. The CDR3 is CASSRAGQVGRYEQYF. The CDR3 DNA follows: TGTGCCAGCAGCCGGGCGGGGCAAGTAGGAAGGTACGAGCAGTACTTC.

The chain carries TRBV28 and TRBJ1-2; 8 nucleotides match TRBD1. The CDR3 has 13 residues. The germline V gene encodes CDR1 MDHEN and CDR2 SYDVKM. The V gene end was trimmed by 3 bases and the J gene end by 4 bases; junction bases not matched to a gene: 1. The CDR3 protein is CASSLGQVYGYTF. CDR3 coding DNA: TGTGCCAGCAGTTTGGGACAGGTCTATGGCTACACCTTC.

The V gene is TRBV6-5, the J gene TRBJ2-3; D is unresolved. The CDR3 spans 11 residues. The germline gives CDR1 MNHEY, CDR2 SVGAGI. V shed 2 bases and J shed 4 bases, with 1 base lying between them. The CDR3 DNA is TGTGCCAGCAGTTACGCAGATACGCAGTATTTT. Its protein is CASSYADTQYF.

A remark on this clone: Additional DNA sequences in this sample encode the identical CDR3. The chain links TRBV10-3 to TRBJ2-7; tentatively, D is TRBD2 (6 bases). This CDR3 is 15 amino acids long. In germline, CDR1 is ENHRY, CDR2 SYGVKD. Between the trimmed V and J ends, which lost 0 bases and 2 bases, there was a span of 11 bases. This CDR3 reads CAISESGGNTYEQYF. CDR3 nucleotide sequence: TGTGCCATCAGTGAGTCAGGCGGGAACACCTACGAGCAGTACTTC.

The chain has TRBV7-9 and TRBJ1-1; a weak D match, TRBD1 (5 bases). V gave up 4 bases and J gave up 0 bases, with 12 bases separating them. CDR1 is SEHNR and CDR2 is FQNEAQ in the germline V gene (reference sequence). This CDR3 comprises 15 residues. CDR3 residues: CASSSTDTLNTEAFF. The CDR3 nucleotides read TGTGCCAGCAGCTCGACGGACACTTTGAACACTGAAGCTTTCTTT.

This rearrangement joins TRBV4-3 to TRBJ1-2; no clear D gene. CDR3 length equals 16 residues. Per the germline V gene, CDR1 is LGHNA and CDR2 is YSLEER. The V and J ends lost 0 bases and 2 bases respectively, with 13 bases between them. The chain's CDR3 is CASSQEGGNGNYGYTF. The CDR3 DNA reads as TGCGCCAGCAGCCAAGAAGGAGGGAATGGGAACTATGGCTACACCTTC.

This chain links TRBV21-1 with TRBJ2-7. TRBV21-1 counts as a pseudogene. The CDR3 spans 16 residues. In DNA, the CDR3 is TGTGCCAGCAGCAAACGAGGCCGGGCGTCCTCCTACGAGCAGTACTTC. Translating it yields CASSKRGRASSYEQYF.

The rearrangement links TRBV13 to TRBJ1-2; 8 bases map to TRBD1. CDR1 is PRHDT, CDR2 FYEKMQ, per germline (reference sequence). Trimming removed 2 bases from V and 1 base from J; junction bases left unmatched: 9. This CDR3 region has 17 residues. In nucleotides, the CDR3 is TGTGCCAGCAGCTTAATGGACAGGGTCAGGCGTAACTATGGCTACACCTTC. Amino acid sequence: CASSLMDRVRRNYGYTF.

The genes are TRBV5-1 and TRBJ2-7; 9 nucleotides align to TRBD1. V shed 7 bases, J shed 5 bases, and the junction held 10 bases outside the gene matches. Germline CDR1 is SGHRS and CDR2 is YFSETQ. The CDR3 has 14 residues. The CDR3 DNA reads TGCGCCAGCGGCCCCGGGACAGGGATCAACGAGCAGTACTTC. It specifies CASGPGTGINEQYF.

This chain links TRBV2 with TRBJ2-5; 7 bases fit TRBD2. Germline assignment: CDR1 SNHLY and CDR2 FYNNEI. The CDR3 is 19 amino acids. Losses at the gene ends were 2 bases for V and 1 base for J; bases not matched to a gene: 16. The CDR3: CASSEWGGLASGIQETQYF. Written as DNA, the CDR3 is TGTGCCAGCAGTGAATGGGGCGGGCTGGCTAGCGGAATCCAAGAGACCCAGTACTTC.